Presented here are 2 T cell receptor beta chains from one specimen sequenced in a study of beta chain features in type 1 diabetes. Expressed TCRB transcripts were sequenced because the entire RNA isolate underwent reverse transcription. TCRdb keeps only in-frame clones here, not all; method: immunoSEQ multiplex PCR. Of 500,000 to 700,000 clones listed, around a sixth are singletons. Sequenced sample: naive CD4+ T cells from blood. Receptors originate from a man between 18 and 35 years old in good health.

This chain joins TRBV20-1 and TRBJ2-1; no definite D call. CDR3 length equals 10 residues. V was cut by 6 bases and J by 9 bases, with 9 bases left in between. The germline V gene has CDR1 DFQATT and CDR2 SNEGSKA (reference sequence). The CDR3 region has the DNA TGCAGTGCAAGGTGGACTGAGCAGTTCTTC. Protein product: CSARWTEQFF.

V is TRBV6-1 and J is TRBJ2-5, with TRBD2 identical over 7 bases. The CDR3 has 14 residues. From germline, CDR1 is MNHNS and CDR2 SASEGT. Unmatched junction bases numbered 9, after V lost 5 bases and J lost 6 bases. The CDR3 here is CASSSLLGGKTQYF. The CDR3 bases are TGTGCCAGCAGTTCCCTTCTGGGGGGGAAGACCCAGTACTTC.